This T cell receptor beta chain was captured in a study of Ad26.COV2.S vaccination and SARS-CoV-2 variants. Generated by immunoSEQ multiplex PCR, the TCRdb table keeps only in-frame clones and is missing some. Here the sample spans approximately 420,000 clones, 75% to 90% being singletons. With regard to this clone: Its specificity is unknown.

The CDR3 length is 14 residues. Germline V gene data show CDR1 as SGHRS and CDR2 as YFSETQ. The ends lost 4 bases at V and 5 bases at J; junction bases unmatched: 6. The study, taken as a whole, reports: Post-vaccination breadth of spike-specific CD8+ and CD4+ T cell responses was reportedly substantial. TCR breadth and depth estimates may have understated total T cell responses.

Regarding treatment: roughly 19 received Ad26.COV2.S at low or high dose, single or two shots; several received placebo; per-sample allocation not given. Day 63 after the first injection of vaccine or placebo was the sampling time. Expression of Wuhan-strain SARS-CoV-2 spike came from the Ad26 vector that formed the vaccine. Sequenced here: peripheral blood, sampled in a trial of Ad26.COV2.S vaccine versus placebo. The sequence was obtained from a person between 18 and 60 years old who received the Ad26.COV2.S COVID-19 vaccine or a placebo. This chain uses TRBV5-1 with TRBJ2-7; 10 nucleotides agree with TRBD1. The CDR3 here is CASSPRQGANEQYF. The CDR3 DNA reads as TGCGCCAGCAGCCCAAGACAGGGGGCTAACGAGCAGTACTTC. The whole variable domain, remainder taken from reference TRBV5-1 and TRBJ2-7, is KAGVTQTPRYLIKTRGQQVTLSCSPISGHRSVSWYQQTPGQGLQFLFEYFSETQRNKGNFPGRFSGRQFSNSRSEMNVSTLELGDSALYLCASSPRQGANEQYFGPGTRLTVT.